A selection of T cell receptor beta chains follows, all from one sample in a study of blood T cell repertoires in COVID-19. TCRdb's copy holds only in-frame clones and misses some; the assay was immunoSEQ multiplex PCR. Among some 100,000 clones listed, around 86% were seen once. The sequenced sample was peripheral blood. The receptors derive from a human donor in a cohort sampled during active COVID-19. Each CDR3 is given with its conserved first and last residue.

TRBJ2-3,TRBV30,CAPPGGTDTQYF
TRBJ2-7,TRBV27,CASKTAGQGPSYEQYF
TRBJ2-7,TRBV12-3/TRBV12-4,CASSLDMNEQYF
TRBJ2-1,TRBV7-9,CASSLEAGRRDEQFF
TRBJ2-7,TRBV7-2,CASSSDSGRSYEQYF
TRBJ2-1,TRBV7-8,CASSRGDSGNNEQFF
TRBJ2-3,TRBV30,CAWSVLLAGGKRTDTQYF
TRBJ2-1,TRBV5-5,CASSPRVGRFNEQFF
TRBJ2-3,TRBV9,CASSVESGLMTDTQYF
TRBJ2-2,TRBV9,CASSGTGGTGELFF
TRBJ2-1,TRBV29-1,CSVEEGLAGEWTYNEQFF
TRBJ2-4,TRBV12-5,CASGLVEAGGPKNIQYF
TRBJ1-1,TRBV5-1,CASSPRTGEATEAFF
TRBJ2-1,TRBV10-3,CAMSSSYNEQFF
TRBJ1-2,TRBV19,CASSTGTGRPFYGYTF
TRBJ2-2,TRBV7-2,CASSYAVNTGELFF
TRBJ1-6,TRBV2,CASKTERNSPLHF
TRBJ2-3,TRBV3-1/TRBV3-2,CASSQRGSGTDTQYF
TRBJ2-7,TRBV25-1,CASSGQPRQTDEQYF
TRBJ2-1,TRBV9,CASSAGLAGVYNEQFF
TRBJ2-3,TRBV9,CASSVVSGFSTDTQYF
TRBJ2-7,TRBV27,CASSFRGFYEQYF
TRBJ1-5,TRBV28,CASSFAGTGKGQPQHF
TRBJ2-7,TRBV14,CASSLRRDEQYF
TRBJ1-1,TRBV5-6,CASSSTSYTEAFF
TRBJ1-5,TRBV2,CASTPVASGVQPQHF
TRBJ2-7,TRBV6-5,CASRRDYEQYF
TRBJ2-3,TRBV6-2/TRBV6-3,CASSPDTSGSTDTQYF